This TCR beta chain was recorded in a study of OX40 agonist ivuxolimab in advanced cancers. About the study: Three patients, one with hepatocellular carcinoma and two with cutaneous melanoma, responded partially.

A note on this clone: What it binds is not known.

With V trimmed by 5 bases and J by 11 bases, 7 bases remained unmatched. Germline CDR1 MNHEY, CDR2 SVGAGI. The CDR3 runs 13 residues. Overall study findings and caveats: Averaging showed that CD8+ T cells had more expanded clones than CD4+ did.

Some clones are missing from TCRdb's copy, which holds only in-frame ones; the method was immunoSEQ multiplex PCR. The sample has around 65,000 clones; 65% to 80% are singletons. Here the sequenced sample was CD4+ or CD8+ T cells sorted from blood, taken in a trial of the OX40 agonist ivuxolimab. The gene calls are TRBV6-5 and TRBJ1-1, with TRBD1 identical over 11 bases. The origin of this receptor is an adult with an advanced solid tumor such as melanoma, head and neck, liver or kidney cancer. CDR3 sequence reads: CASSQGQGGKAFF. CDR3 bases: TGTGCCAGCAGTCAGGGACAGGGGGGGAAGGCTTTCTTT.